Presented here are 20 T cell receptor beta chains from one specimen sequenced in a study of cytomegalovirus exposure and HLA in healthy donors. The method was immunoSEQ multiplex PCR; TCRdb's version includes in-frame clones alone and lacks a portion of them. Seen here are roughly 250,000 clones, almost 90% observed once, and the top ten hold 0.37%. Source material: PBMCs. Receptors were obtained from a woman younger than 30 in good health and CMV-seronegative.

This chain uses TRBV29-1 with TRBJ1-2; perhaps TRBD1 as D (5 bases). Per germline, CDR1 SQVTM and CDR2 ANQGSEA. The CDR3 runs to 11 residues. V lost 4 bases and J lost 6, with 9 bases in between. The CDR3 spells CSVVGEDGYTF. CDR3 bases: TGCAGCGTTGTGGGGGAGGATGGCTACACCTTC. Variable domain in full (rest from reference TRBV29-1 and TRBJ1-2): SAVISQKPSRDICQRGTSLTIQCQVDSQVTMMFWYRQQPGQSLTLIATANQGSEATYESGFVIDKFPISRPNLTFSTLTVSNMSPEDSSIYLCSVVGEDGYTFGSGTRLTVV.

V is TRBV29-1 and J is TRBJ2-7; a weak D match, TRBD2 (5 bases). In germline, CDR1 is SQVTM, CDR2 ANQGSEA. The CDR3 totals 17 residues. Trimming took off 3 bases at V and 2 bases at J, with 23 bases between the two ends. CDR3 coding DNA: TGCAGCGTTGACGGAGACGGGAATAGAAAGGGAACCTACGAGCAGTACGTC. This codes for CSVDGDGNRKGTYEQYV.

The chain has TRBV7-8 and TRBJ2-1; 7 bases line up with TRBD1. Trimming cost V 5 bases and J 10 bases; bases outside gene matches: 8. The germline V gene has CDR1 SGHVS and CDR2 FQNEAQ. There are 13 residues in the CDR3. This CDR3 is CASSPDRAGEQFF. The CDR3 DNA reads TGTGCCAGCAGCCCCGACAGGGCTGGCGAGCAGTTCTTC. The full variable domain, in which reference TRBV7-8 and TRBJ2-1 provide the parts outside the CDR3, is GAGVSQSPRYKVAKRGQDVALRCDPISGHVSLFWYQQALGQGPEFLTYFQNEAQLDKSGLPSDRFFAERPEGSVSTLKIQRTQQEDSAVYLCASSPDRAGEQFFGPGTRLTVL.

The CDR3 spells CASRSTSGYNEQFF. The CDR3 DNA sequence: TGTGCCAGCAGGTCGACTAGCGGCTACAATGAGCAGTTCTTC. The chain recombines TRBV5-6 with TRBJ2-1; 9 positions match TRBD2. Germline values: CDR1 SGHDT, CDR2 YYEEEE. The CDR3 sequence is 14 residues long. With V trimmed by 5 bases and J by 3 bases, 3 bases remained unmatched.

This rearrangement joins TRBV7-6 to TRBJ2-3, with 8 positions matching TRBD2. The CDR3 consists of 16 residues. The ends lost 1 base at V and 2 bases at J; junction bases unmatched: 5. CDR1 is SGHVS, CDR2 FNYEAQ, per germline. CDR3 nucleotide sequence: TGTGCCAGCAGCTTAGAGCGGGGGCCAACCACAGATACGCAGTATTTT. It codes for CASSLERGPTTDTQYF.

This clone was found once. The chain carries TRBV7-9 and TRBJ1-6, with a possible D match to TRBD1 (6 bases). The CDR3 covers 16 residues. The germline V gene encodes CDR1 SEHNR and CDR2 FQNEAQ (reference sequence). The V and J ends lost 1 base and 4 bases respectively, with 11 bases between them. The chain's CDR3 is CASSLGTVIYNSPLHF. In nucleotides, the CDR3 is TGTGCCAGCAGCTTAGGGACAGTTATATATAATTCACCCCTCCACTTT.

The CDR3 here is CASSYTPREGGYTF. As DNA, the CDR3 is TGTGCCAGCAGTTACACGCCCAGGGAGGGTGGCTACACCTTC. The V call is TRBV6-5, the J call TRBJ1-2; tentative D call: TRBD1 (5 bases). The CDR3 is 14 residues long. CDR1 MNHEY and CDR2 SVGAGI come from the germline V gene. V lost 2 bases and J lost 7, with 14 bases in between.

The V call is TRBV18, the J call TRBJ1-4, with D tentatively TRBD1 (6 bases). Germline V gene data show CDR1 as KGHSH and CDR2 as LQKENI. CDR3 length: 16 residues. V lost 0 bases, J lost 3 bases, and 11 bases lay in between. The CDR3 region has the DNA TGTGCCAGCTCACCACCGAGGGGGTGGGCTAATGAAAAACTGTTTTTT. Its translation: CASSPPRGWANEKLFF.

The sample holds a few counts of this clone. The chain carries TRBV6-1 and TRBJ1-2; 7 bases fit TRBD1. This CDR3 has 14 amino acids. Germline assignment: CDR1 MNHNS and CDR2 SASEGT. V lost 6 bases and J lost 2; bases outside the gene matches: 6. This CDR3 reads CASRTGQTNYGYTF. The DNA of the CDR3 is TGTGCCAGCAGGACGGGACAGACCAACTATGGCTACACCTTC.

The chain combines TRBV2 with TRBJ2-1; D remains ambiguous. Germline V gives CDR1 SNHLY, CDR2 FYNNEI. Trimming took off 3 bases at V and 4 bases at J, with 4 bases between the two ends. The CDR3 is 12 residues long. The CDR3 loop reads CASSEQYNEQFF. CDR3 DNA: TGTGCCAGCAGTGAGCAGTACAATGAGCAGTTCTTC.

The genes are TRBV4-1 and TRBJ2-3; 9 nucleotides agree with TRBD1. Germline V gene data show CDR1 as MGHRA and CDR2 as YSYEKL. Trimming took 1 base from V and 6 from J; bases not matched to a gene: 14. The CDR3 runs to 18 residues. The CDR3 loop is CASSQGRPGTGKRDTQYF. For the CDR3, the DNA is TGCGCCAGCAGCCAAGGCCGACCCGGGACAGGGAAACGGGATACGCAGTATTTT.

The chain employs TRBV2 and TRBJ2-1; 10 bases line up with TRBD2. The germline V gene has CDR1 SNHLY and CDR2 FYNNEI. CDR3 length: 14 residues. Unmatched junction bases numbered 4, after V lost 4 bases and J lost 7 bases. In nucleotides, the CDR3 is TGTGCCAGCAGTGTTTGGACTAGCGGTAATGAGCAGTTCTTC. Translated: CASSVWTSGNEQFF. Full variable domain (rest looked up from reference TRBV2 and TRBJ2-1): EPEVTQTPSHQVTQMGQEVILRCVPISNHLYFYWYRQILGQKVEFLVSFYNNEISEKSEIFDDQFSVERPDGSNFTLKIRSTKLEDSAMYFCASSVWTSGNEQFFGPGTRLTVL.

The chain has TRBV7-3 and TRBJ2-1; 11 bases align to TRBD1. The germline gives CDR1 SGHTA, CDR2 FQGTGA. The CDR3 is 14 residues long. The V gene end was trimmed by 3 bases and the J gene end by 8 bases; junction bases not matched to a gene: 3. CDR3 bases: TGTGCCAGCAGCTTGGGACAGGGGGTAGATGAGCAGTTCTTC. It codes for CASSLGQGVDEQFF.

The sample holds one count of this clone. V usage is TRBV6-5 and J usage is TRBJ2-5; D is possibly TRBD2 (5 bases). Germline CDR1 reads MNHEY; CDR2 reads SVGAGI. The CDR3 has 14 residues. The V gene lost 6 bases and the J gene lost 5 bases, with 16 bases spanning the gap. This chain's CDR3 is CASSEGGVRETQYF. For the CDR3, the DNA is TGTGCCAGCAGCGAGGGCGGAGTGAGGGAGACCCAGTACTTC.

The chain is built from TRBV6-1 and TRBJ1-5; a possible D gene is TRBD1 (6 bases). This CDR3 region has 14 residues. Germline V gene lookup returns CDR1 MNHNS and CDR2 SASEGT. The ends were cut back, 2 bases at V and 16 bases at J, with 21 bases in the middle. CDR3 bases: TGTGCCAGCAGTGAAATTGAGGCCAGGGGCCCAGAACATTTT. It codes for CASSEIEARGPEHF.

CDR3: CASRPAGGVGEKLFF. As DNA, the CDR3 is TGTGCCAGCAGACCCGCCGGCGGGGTAGGTGAAAAACTGTTTTTT. The V gene is TRBV6-6, the J gene TRBJ1-4; D not resolved. Trimming shortened V by 6 bases and J by 7 bases, and 18 bases separated the two germline ends. Germline V gene data show CDR1 as MNHNY and CDR2 as SVGAGI (reference sequence). The CDR3 runs 15 residues.

CDR3 nucleotides: TGCGCCAGCAGCCGCAACGAACAGGGCGAAGCTTTCTTT. Its protein product is CASSRNEQGEAFF. The chain combines TRBV4-3 with TRBJ1-1; maybe TRBD1 (6 bases). Germline V gene data show CDR1 as LGHNA and CDR2 as YSLEER. The V end lost 4 bases, the J end lost 8 bases, and 14 bases lay between the germline ends. The CDR3 is 13 amino acids.

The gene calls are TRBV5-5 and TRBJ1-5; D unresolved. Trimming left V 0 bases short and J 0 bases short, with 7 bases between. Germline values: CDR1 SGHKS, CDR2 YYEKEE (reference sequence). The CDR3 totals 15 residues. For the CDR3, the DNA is TGTGCCAGCAGCTTGGATCCAGTTAGCAATCAGCCCCAGCATTTT. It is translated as CASSLDPVSNQPQHF.

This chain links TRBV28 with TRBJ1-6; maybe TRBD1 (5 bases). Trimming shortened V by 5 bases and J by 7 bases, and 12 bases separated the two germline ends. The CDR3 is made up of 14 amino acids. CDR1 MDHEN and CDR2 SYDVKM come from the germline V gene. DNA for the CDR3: TGTGCCAGCAGTGAGACGGGGGGGAATTCACCCCTCCACTTT. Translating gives CASSETGGNSPLHF.

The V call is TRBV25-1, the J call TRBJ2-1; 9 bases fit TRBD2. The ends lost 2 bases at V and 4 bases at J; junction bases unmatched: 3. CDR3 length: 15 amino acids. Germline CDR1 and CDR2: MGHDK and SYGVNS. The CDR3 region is CASSEKRGVYNEQFF. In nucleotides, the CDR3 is TGTGCCAGCAGTGAAAAGCGGGGGGTTTACAATGAGCAGTTCTTC.